This TCR beta chain was sequenced for a study of T cell changes during pregnancy in multiple sclerosis. The CDR3 is made up of 16 amino acids. V dropped 1 base and J dropped 7; count of bases not matched to a gene: 10. Looked up from germline, CDR1 is MGHRA and CDR2 is YSYEKL. Using immunoSEQ multiplex PCR, the repertoire was profiled, and TCRdb retains in-frame clones only, with some absent. The table includes 75,000 to 95,000 clones, around 90% detected once. This clone was found once. The chain employs TRBV4-1 and TRBJ1-5; the match to TRBD1 covers 7 bases. This TCR was recovered from a female donor with multiple sclerosis, enrolled in a pregnancy study. The sample here was peripheral blood, taken before pregnancy. CDR3 loop: CASSQGLGTVGQPQHF. The CDR3 DNA follows: TGCGCCAGCAGCCAAGGGCTTGGGACAGTAGGACAGCCCCAGCATTTT.